This entry is about one T cell receptor beta chain. The CDR3 ends on some other residue instead of the conserved phenylalanine or tryptophan, so this is likely a read error. The data were obtained in a study of regulatory T cells in long-lasting Graves disease. Investigators prepared the TCR beta libraries by applying iRepertoire HTBI primers and Arm-PCR of CDR3 regions. From the multiplex PCR reads, TCRdb called clonotypes with MiXCR, one entry per CDR3 protein. The table includes under 350,000 distinct CDR3 sequences, 20% to 25% detected once. Noted time point: persistent/refractory GD, antithyroid drugs over 5 years with positive TRAb. Scientists built the TCR library using RNA that was extracted from PBMCs. Sample: peripheral blood mononuclear cells (PBMCs), taken when the disease was refractory, from a patient treated with antithyroid drugs. The clonotype was recovered from a female donor with Graves disease.

The CDR3 loop is CASSQLESGNTIYL. For the CDR3, the DNA is TGTGCCAGCAGCCAGTTAGAGTCTGGAAACACCATATATCTT. The V gene is TRBV3-1, the J gene TRBJ1-3, with D unresolved. The germline CDR1 and CDR2 sequences are LGHDT and YNNKEL (reference sequence). This CDR3 is 14 amino acids long. V lost 3 bases and J 1 base, leaving 7 bases between the germline ends.